These 20 T cell receptor beta chains came from one sample sequenced in a study of blood T cell repertoires in COVID-19. Sequencing was performed with immunoSEQ multiplex PCR; in TCRdb, only in-frame clones are kept and a portion is missing. The table shows roughly 250,000 clones, with 83% occurring only once. Sequencing was done on a sample of PBMCs or T cells enriched from blood (not recorded which). The source is a woman aged 40 to 50 who had been exposed to COVID-19.

V gene TRBV6-5 combines with J gene TRBJ2-5; D may be TRBD1 (6 bases). The V end lost 0 bases, the J end lost 5 bases, and 13 bases lay between the germline ends. The CDR3 length is 15 residues. CDR1 and CDR2 (germline): MNHEY, SVGAGI. The CDR3: CASSYSTGHSETQYF. In DNA, the CDR3 is TGTGCCAGCAGTTACTCCACGGGACACAGCGAGACCCAGTACTTC.

The chain links TRBV6-5 to TRBJ2-6, with D possibly TRBD2 on 5 matching bases. Germline V gene sequence: CDR1 MNHEY, CDR2 SVGAGI. CDR3 size: 16 residues. V was cut by 0 bases and J by 4 bases, with 10 bases left in between. The CDR3 DNA is TGTGCCAGCAGTTACTCCCCGGGATCAGGGGCCAACGTCCTGACTTTC. It yields the protein CASSYSPGSGANVLTF.

The chain uses TRBV10-3 and TRBJ2-7, with D possibly TRBD2 on 6 matching bases. V lost 0 bases, J lost 1 base, and 10 bases lay in between. The V gene's germline CDR1 is ENHRY and CDR2 SYGVKD. CDR3 length equals 15 residues. The CDR3 DNA follows: TGTGCCATCAGTGAGTCCCCCGGGACTTCCTACGAGCAGTACTTC. Its translation: CAISESPGTSYEQYF.

J is TRBJ2-1 and V is TRBV6-2 or TRBV6-3, with 7 bases lining up with TRBD1. Unmatched junction bases numbered 13, after V lost 6 bases and J lost 8 bases. This CDR3 region has 15 residues. Germline-derived CDR1 and CDR2 are MNHEY and SVGEGT. The CDR3 bases are TGTGCCAGCAGCCCCTCCACTACAGGGGTCGATGAGCAGTTCTTC. Amino acids: CASSPSTTGVDEQFF.

J is TRBJ2-2 and V is TRBV6-5; 7 nucleotides match TRBD1. The ends lost 5 bases at V and 4 bases at J; junction bases unmatched: 4. This CDR3 is 14 amino acids long. Germline lookup yields CDR1 MNHEY and CDR2 SVGAGI. The CDR3 DNA follows: TGTGCCAGCAGTCACAGGGGAGCCACCGGGGAGCTGTTTTTT. It specifies CASSHRGATGELFF.

Ten or more counts support this clone. J is TRBJ1-2 and V is TRBV19; 7 nucleotides align to TRBD1. CDR1 is LNHDA and CDR2 is SQIVND in the germline V gene (reference sequence). J was trimmed by 8 bases and V by 6 bases; bases with no gene match: 6. This CDR3 has 12 amino acids. CDR3 DNA: TGTGCCAGTAGCCGACAGGGCGAGGGCTACACCTTC. Encoded protein: CASSRQGEGYTF.

This sequence joins TRBV7-9 and TRBJ1-1; 7 positions match TRBD1. Trimming removed 5 bases from V and 0 bases from J; junction bases left unmatched: 6. The CDR3 runs to 15 residues. In germline, CDR1 is SEHNR, CDR2 FQNEAQ (reference sequence). The CDR3 DNA sequence: TGTGCCAGCAGCGAATCGACAGGGCTGAACACTGAAGCTTTCTTT. This encodes CASSESTGLNTEAFF.

This chain connects TRBV7-6 to TRBJ1-1; 8 nucleotides line up with TRBD1. This CDR3 has 16 residues. V was clipped by 6 bases and J by 4 bases; unmatched bases: 13. Germline loops: CDR1 SGHVS, CDR2 FNYEAQ. The CDR3 DNA is TGTGCCAGCAGTTCCTTACCGCAGGGGGCGGTCACTGAAGCTTTCTTT. Translation: CASSSLPQGAVTEAFF.

The V and J genes are TRBV7-9 and TRBJ2-5, with a weak D call TRBD2 (5 bases). The V gene lost 1 base and the J gene lost 4 bases, with 7 bases spanning the gap. This CDR3 has 13 residues. The V gene's germline CDR1 is SEHNR and CDR2 FQNEAQ (reference sequence). Written as DNA, the CDR3 is TGTGCCAGCAGCTTAGAAGGGAGAGAGACCCAGTACTTC. Translated: CASSLEGRETQYF.

This clone was counted between two and nine times. The CDR3 spells CASSEAGGPSGNTIYF. The CDR3 DNA sequence: TGCGCCAGCAGCGAAGCAGGGGGCCCCTCCGGAAACACCATATATTTT. The rearrangement links TRBV4-1 to TRBJ1-3; 8 bases line up with TRBD1. Germline V gene lookup returns CDR1 MGHRA and CDR2 YSYEKL. This CDR3 is 16 amino acids long. V shed 5 bases and J 4 bases; nucleotides not matched to a gene: 10.

This chain joins TRBV28 and TRBJ1-5; D not certain. In germline, CDR1 is MDHEN, CDR2 SYDVKM. The length of the CDR3 is 15 residues. Trimming left V 7 bases short and J 4 bases short, with 17 bases between. The CDR3 loop reads CASIIIRGSNQPQHF. CDR3 nucleotide sequence: TGTGCCAGCATAATAATAAGAGGGTCAAATCAGCCCCAGCATTTT.

V and J are TRBV6-5 and TRBJ2-2; D is possibly TRBD1 (6 bases). Germline V gives CDR1 MNHEY, CDR2 SVGAGI. CDR3 length equals 16 residues. The V end was cut by 2 bases, the J end by 2 bases, with 12 bases between. In DNA form, the CDR3 reads TGTGCCAGCAGTTACGGGACATGGCTCAACACCGGGGAGCTGTTTTTT. Amino acids: CASSYGTWLNTGELFF.

The chain couples TRBV7-6 to TRBJ1-1; the D is unclear. The CDR3 spans 15 residues. Germline-derived CDR1 and CDR2 are SGHVS and FNYEAQ. Trimming stripped 3 bases from V and 5 bases from J, with 16 bases between. CDR3 sequence reads: CASSLEARGLTEAFF. In DNA, the CDR3 is TGTGCCAGCAGCTTGGAGGCTCGGGGTTTAACTGAAGCTTTCTTT. Drawing the rest from reference TRBV7-6 and TRBJ1-1, the complete variable domain is GAGVSQSPRYKVTKRGQDVALRCDPISGHVSLYWYRQALGQGPEFLTYFNYEAQQDKSGLPNDRFSAERPEGSISTLTIQRTEQRDSAMYRCASSLEARGLTEAFFGQGTRLTVV.

V is TRBV6-5 and J is TRBJ1-5; tentative D call: TRBD1 (5 bases). CDR3 size: 14 residues. The germline CDR1 and CDR2 sequences are MNHEY and SVGAGI. Trimming shortened V by 6 bases and J by 4 bases, and 13 bases separated the two germline ends. CDR3 in amino acids: CASSIAGLNQPQHF. The DNA for the CDR3 is TGTGCCAGCAGCATAGCAGGGCTGAATCAGCCCCAGCATTTT.

The V and J genes are TRBV10-3 and TRBJ2-2; 9 bases align to TRBD2. Germline CDR1 is ENHRY and CDR2 is SYGVKD. The CDR3 contains 16 residues. V gave up 9 bases and J gave up 8 bases; unmatched junction bases: 16. CDR3 in amino acids: CAMRAGSGGGAGELFF. CDR3 DNA sequence: TGTGCCATGCGAGCAGGTAGCGGGGGTGGTGCTGGGGAGCTGTTTTTT.

This clone appeared once. The CDR3 DNA follows: TGTGCTAGTGGCCGGGAACCTAACACCGGGGAGCTGTTTTTT. Protein: CASGREPNTGELFF. The rearrangement uses TRBV12-5 and TRBJ2-2; perhaps TRBD2 as D (5 bases). CDR1 and CDR2 (germline): LGHNT, FRNRAP. The CDR3 extends over 14 amino acids. V was pared by 6 bases and J by 2 bases, with 10 bases between.

V is TRBV5-6 and J is TRBJ1-2; D not resolved. This CDR3 comprises 14 residues. The V gene lost 2 bases and the J gene lost 5 bases, with 13 bases spanning the gap. CDR1 SGHDT and CDR2 YYEEEE come from the germline V gene. The chain's CDR3 is CASSFARNNYGYTF. The CDR3 DNA reads as TGTGCCAGCAGCTTTGCCAGGAATAATTATGGCTACACCTTC.

This clone was observed a few times. The rearrangement joins TRBV15 to TRBJ1-4; D gene unclear. The V end lost 0 bases, the J end lost 8 bases, and 16 bases lay between the germline ends. Germline CDR1 and CDR2: LNHNV and YYDKDF (reference sequence). The length of the CDR3 is 16 residues. CDR3 bases: TGTGCCACCAGCAGAGATCTTCCTGACCCGGGGGAAAAACTGTTTTTT. This translates into CATSRDLPDPGEKLFF. The full variable domain, rest sourced from reference TRBV15 and TRBJ1-4, is DAMVIQNPRYQVTQFGKPVTLSCSQTLNHNVMYWYQQKSSQAPKLLFHYYDKDFNNEADTPDNFQSRRPNTSFCFLDIRSPGLGDTAMYLCATSRDLPDPGEKLFFGSGTQLSVL.

The chain links TRBV11-2 to TRBJ1-1, with D possibly TRBD1 on 6 matching bases. V was pared by 6 bases and J by 0 bases, with 8 bases between. The V gene's germline CDR1 is SGHAT and CDR2 FQNNGV. CDR3 size: 13 residues. The CDR3 reads CASRQGLNTEAFF. The DNA of the CDR3 is TGTGCCAGCAGACAGGGACTGAACACTGAAGCTTTCTTT.

The rearrangement uses TRBV9 and TRBJ1-3; maybe TRBD1 (5 bases). Trimming removed 4 bases from V and 4 bases from J, with 15 bases in between. The CDR3 is made up of 15 amino acids. Germline CDR1 reads SGDLS; CDR2 reads YYNGEE. Here the CDR3 reads CASSPPDGAGNTIYF. The CDR3 DNA follows: TGTGCCAGCAGCCCCCCCGATGGGGCCGGAAACACCATATATTTT.